These T cell receptor beta chains were read from a single sample in a study of regulatory T cells in long-lasting Graves disease. TCRdb processed the multiplex PCR reads anew with MiXCR; each CDR3 protein has one entry. The sample yields about 530,000 distinct CDR3 sequences, 15% to 20% seen once. This sample was shared with a second study, whose subject was T cells in Graves' hyperthyroidism and ophthalmopathy.

Source: peripheral blood mononuclear cells (PBMCs), taken at new diagnosis, from a patient treated with antithyroid drugs. Every receptor here comes from a woman aged 35 to 60 with Graves disease. The conserved cysteine and the conserved F or W are not part of the CDR3 here.

V: TRBV5-1; J: TRBJ2-3; CDR3: ASSVTGGATDTQY
V: TRBV20-1; J: TRBJ1-2; CDR3: SARGAGDSKRGEPNYGYT
V: TRBV11-3; J: TRBJ2-1; CDR3: ASSLDYGEQGLGNGQF
V: TRBV5-1; J: TRBJ2-5; CDR3: ASSLAALAGGQETQY
V: TRBV19; J: TRBJ1-1; CDR3: ASSMTRRGRAEAF
V: TRBV2; J: TRBJ2-1; CDR3: ASSERTGKNEQF
V: TRBV6-2/TRBV6-3; J: TRBJ1-6; CDR3: ASRSLGGSPLH
V: TRBV5-1; J: TRBJ2-3; CDR3: ASSPDRAPDTQY
V: TRBV28; J: TRBJ1-4; CDR3: ASSFLRGRTNEKLF
V: TRBV20-1; J: TRBJ2-3; CDR3: SAREGALNTDTQY
V: TRBV18; J: TRBJ2-2; CDR3: ASSARQGGTGELF
V: TRBV10-3; J: TRBJ2-1; CDR3: AISESGTERYNEQF
V: TRBV12-5; J: TRBJ2-3; CDR3: ASGSRLLHTQY
V: TRBV9; J: TRBJ2-1; CDR3: ASSVASGGASEQF
V: TRBV10-2; J: TRBJ1-1; CDR3: ASTETGNTEAF
V: TRBV2; J: TRBJ1-5; CDR3: ASSSEQPQH
V: TRBV2; J: TRBJ1-6; CDR3: ASRGQGSDSPLH
V: TRBV7-4; J: TRBJ1-5; CDR3: ASSLVWHLLRGPQH
V: TRBV12-3/TRBV12-4; J: TRBJ1-1; CDR3: ASTQEGLGNTEAF
V: TRBV29-1; J: TRBJ1-3; CDR3: SVVDSGNTIY
V: TRBV13; J: TRBJ1-2; CDR3: ASSEEKEPNYGYT
V: TRBV7-2; J: TRBJ2-7; CDR3: ASRSDRGIDYEQY
V: TRBV5-1; J: TRBJ1-2; CDR3: ASSLGLEIYGYT
V: TRBV11-1; J: TRBJ2-1; CDR3: ASSRWAGGEQF
V: TRBV12-3/TRBV12-4; J: TRBJ1-6; CDR3: ASSLLEAGSPLH
V: TRBV28; J: TRBJ2-7; CDR3: ASSRGGTGIYEQY
V: TRBV7-2; J: TRBJ2-4; CDR3: ASSSNKNIQY
V: TRBV9; J: TRBJ1-4; CDR3: ASSVDNRFSRKLF